The present entry profiles one T cell receptor (beta chain) with its context. TCRdb itself ran the 5' RACE reads through MiXCR, one entry per CDR3 protein. The sample includes roughly 280,000 distinct CDR3 sequences, roughly 8.6% of them seen just once. These data are taken from a study of identical twins. CDR1 and CDR2 from the germline V gene are MNHEY and SMNVEV (reference sequence). The length of the CDR3 is 17 residues. Unmatched junction bases numbered 11, after V lost 2 bases and J lost 6 bases. The same specimen was also included in a second study, on yellow fever vaccine responses in identical twins.

The TCR comes from a woman under 30 in good health. The sequencing input was CD8+ T cells sorted from blood. This rearrangement joins TRBV27 to TRBJ2-3; 10 bases are a match to TRBD2. The CDR3 DNA sequence: TGTGCCAGCAGTTTAGGCTACGCGGCTAGCGGGAGTGATACGCAGTATTTT. Protein: CASSLGYAASGSDTQYF.